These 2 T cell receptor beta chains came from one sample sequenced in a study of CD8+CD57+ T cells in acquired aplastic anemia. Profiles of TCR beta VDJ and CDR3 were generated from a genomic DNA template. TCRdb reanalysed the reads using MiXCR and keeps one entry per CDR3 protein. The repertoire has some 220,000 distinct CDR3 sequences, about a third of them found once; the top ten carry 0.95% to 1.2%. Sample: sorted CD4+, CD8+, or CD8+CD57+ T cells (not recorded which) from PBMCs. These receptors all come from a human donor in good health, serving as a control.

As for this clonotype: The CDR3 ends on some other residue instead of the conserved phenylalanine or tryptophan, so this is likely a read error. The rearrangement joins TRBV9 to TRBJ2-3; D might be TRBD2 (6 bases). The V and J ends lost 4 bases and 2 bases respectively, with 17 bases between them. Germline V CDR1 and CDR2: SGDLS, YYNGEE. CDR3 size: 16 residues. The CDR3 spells CASSTPDGGITDTQYS. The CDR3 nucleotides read TGTGCCAGCAGCACCCCCGATGGGGGGATCACAGATACGCAGTATTCT.

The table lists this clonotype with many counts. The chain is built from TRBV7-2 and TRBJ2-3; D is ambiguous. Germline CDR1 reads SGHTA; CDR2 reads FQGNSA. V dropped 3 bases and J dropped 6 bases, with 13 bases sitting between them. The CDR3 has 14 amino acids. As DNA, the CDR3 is TGTGCCAGCAGCTTTATCTCCAGCTCTGATACGCAGTATTTT. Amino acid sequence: CASSFISSSDTQYF.